This T cell receptor beta chain is from a study of T-cell memory formation after mild COVID-19. Study as a whole: TCR clusters were mostly donor specific.

One entry per CDR3 protein results from TCRdb running MiXCR on the 5' RACE reads. The data contain 150,000 to 200,000 distinct CDR3 sequences, roughly 15% of them seen just once; the ten biggest clones take up roughly 14%. Germline V gives CDR1 DFQATT, CDR2 SNEGSKA (reference sequence). Trimming took 4 bases from V and 0 from J; bases not matched to a gene: 9. The CDR3 extends over 17 amino acids. Study findings and constraints: Whether day 37 second-wave clones are SARS-CoV-2-specific was not confirmed.

The sample holds a few counts of this clonotype. Its antigen is still unknown. The specimen was PBMCs or a T cell subset sorted from them (not recorded which). The sequence derives from an adult woman who had mild COVID-19 (a few samples of this study predate the infection). Cell type and time point are not known. This chain links TRBV20-1 with TRBJ2-1; 10 nucleotides line up with TRBD2. DNA for the CDR3: TGCAGTGCTAAAGCGGGGGGGGCTTGGGGCTCCTACAATGAGCAGTTCTTC. Its protein is CSAKAGGAWGSYNEQFF.